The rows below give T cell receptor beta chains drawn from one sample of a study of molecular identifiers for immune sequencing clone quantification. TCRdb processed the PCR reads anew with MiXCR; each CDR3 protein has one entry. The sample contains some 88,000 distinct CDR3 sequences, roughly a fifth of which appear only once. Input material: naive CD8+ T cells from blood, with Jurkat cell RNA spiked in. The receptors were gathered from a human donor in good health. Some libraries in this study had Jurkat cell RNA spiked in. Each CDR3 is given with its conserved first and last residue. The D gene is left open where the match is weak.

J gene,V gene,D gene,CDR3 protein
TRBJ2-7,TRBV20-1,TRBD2,CSARPDRDYSYEQYF
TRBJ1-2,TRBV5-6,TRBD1,CASSLWGQAQTNYGYTF
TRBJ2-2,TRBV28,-,CASSREEAGSYTGELFF
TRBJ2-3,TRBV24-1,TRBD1,CATSQGQSSTDTQYF
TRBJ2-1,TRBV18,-,CASSPADSPYNEQFF
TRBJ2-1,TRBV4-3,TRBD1,CASSQVTQGVNEQFF
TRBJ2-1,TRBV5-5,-,CASSSRPITYNEQFF
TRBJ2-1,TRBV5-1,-,CASSFYYNEQFF
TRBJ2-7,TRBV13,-,CASSSTSAGAADEQYF
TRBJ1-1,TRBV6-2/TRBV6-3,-,CASSYSVNTEAFF
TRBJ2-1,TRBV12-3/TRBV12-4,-,CASSLERSNEQSF
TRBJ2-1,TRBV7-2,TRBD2,CASSLVTSGSDEQFF
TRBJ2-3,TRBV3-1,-,CASSHGSDTQYF
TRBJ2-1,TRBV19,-,CASSIALADEQFF
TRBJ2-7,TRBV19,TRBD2,CASSHTSESYEQYF
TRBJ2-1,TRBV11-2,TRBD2,CASRPSGSSYNEQFF
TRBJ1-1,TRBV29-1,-,CSALVGEAFF
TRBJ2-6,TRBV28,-,CASLQGLPGANVLTF
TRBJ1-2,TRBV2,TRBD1,CASSGTGGLYGYTF
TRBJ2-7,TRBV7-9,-,CASSLRGGGFIYEQYF
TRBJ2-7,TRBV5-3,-,CARSCDSYEQYF
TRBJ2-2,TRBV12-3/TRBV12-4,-,CASSFSEARGSGELFF